The present entry profiles one T cell receptor (beta chain) with its context. No antigen is known for it. Base qualities are not recorded, but no much larger clone differs from it by a single base. CDR1 and CDR2 (LNHNV, YYDKDF) derive from the germline V gene (reference sequence). V is pruned by 1 base and J by 3 bases, leaving 17 bases of the junction without a gene match. From the cysteine through the phenylalanine, the CDR3 covers 19 amino acids. Of the read, only the CDR3 DNA is kept; its 57 bases are in frame from base 1. The sample belongs to a study of blood T cell repertoires in COVID-19 (dated by TCRdb to about 2020). Study-wide context: The collaborator samples originated in the United States, Italy and Spain and spanned the acute and convalescent phases of COVID-19. Samples were obtained from the ongoing ImmuneRACE study (first 160 participants) and from over a thousand subjects provided by 6 global collaborators. The sample metadata nearly always contained a de-identified subject ID, COVID-19 status, age in years and sex. A freely available public database, intended as a resource for researchers studying the immune response to SARS-CoV-2, is where the repertoires were released. Where available, HLA class I and class II types were taken from metadata supplied by the sample provider and were not determined by assay-based typing. Subjects who had been exposed to COVID-19, were actively infected with it, or had recovered from it provided the deeply sampled blood TCRbeta repertoires that made up the dataset. The prospective study material was composed of cDNA or gDNA derived from T cells, B-cell-depleted T cells, or PBMCs. What the work shows at the level of the full study, not this receptor alone: How much clinical and demographic metadata was included differed by source and by participant, and the metadata was provided uncurated.

The immunoSEQ Assay, a bias-controlled multiplex PCR, was used to amplify TCRbeta CDR3 regions from genomic DNA. Processing in the source paper ran as follows. The number of nucleated cells in each sample was estimated by amplification of reference gene primers within the assay. To quantify the absolute abundance of each unique TCRbeta CDR3 rearrangement, sequence reads were collapsed and filtered. Productive Simpson clonality was computed per sample as the square root of Simpson's diversity index over productive rearrangements. Drawn from immuneACCESS, this table holds only the in-frame rearrangements with V and J called that TCRdb kept. Clones are partly lost; checked studies trace under half to an unresolved V gene and leave the rest unexplained. The V and J calls and clone size are taken from that table; D and trimming were inferred from the DNA. This sample gives tens of thousands of clones in total; roughly 89% of them show up just once. Around 7% of the sample is held by the ten biggest clonotypes.

Each collaborating institution followed its own protocols to collect whole blood in K2EDTA tubes. For TCRbeta analysis, collaborators shipped samples as frozen whole blood, isolated PBMCs, or DNA extracted from either of those sample types. Input material: peripheral blood. The rearranged segments are TRBV15 and TRBJ2-7, with TRBD2 matching 8 junction bases. This clonotype was obtained from a human donor in a cohort sampled during active COVID-19. The encoded CDR3 is CATSRGLIAGGPILYEQYF. In nucleotides, the sequence is TGTGCCACCAGCAGAGGCTTAATCGCGGGGGGCCCAATTCTCTACGAGCAGTACTTC.